The TCR beta chain under discussion was sequenced for a study of identical twins. Study conclusions and caveats: Weaker excess twin sharing was seen among beta out-of-frame sequences. The models gave estimates that fell short of the out-of-frame TCR alpha sharing seen in monozygotic twins.

TCRdb processed the 5' RACE reads anew with MiXCR; each CDR3 protein has one entry. The data show about 700,000 distinct CDR3 sequences, over 8.5% seen once. A remark on this clonotype: Antigen specificity is unknown.

Germline loops: CDR1 ENHRY, CDR2 SYGVKD. The ends were cut back, 0 bases at V and 2 bases at J, with 9 bases in the middle. This CDR3 spans 15 amino acids. The sample also formed part of further work on yellow fever vaccine responses in identical twins.

This chain connects TRBV10-3 to TRBJ2-3; D perhaps matches TRBD1 (5 bases). The sequence came from a woman between 18 and 29 years old in good health. Sequencing used PBMCs. CDR3 region: CAISESGDSTDTQYF. The CDR3 nucleotides are TGTGCCATCAGTGAGTCAGGGGATTCCACAGATACGCAGTATTTT.